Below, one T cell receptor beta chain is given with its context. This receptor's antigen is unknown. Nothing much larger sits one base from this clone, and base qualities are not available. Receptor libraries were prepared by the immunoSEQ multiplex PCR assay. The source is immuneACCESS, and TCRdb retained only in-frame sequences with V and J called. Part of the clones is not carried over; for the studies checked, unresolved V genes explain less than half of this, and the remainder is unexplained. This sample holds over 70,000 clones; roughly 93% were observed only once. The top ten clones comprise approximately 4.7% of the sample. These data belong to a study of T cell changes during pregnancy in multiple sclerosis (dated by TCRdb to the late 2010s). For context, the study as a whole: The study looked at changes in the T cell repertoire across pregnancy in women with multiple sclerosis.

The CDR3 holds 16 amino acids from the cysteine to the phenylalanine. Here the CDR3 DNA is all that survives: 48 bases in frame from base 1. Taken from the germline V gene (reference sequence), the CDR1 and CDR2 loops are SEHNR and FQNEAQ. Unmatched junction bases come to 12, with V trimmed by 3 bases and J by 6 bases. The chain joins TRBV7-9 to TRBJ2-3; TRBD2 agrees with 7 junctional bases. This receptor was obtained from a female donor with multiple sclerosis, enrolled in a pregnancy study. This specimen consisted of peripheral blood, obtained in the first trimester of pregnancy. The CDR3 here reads CASSFLGLAAPDTQYF. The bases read TGTGCCAGCAGCTTCCTGGGCCTAGCGGCACCTGATACGCAGTATTTT.